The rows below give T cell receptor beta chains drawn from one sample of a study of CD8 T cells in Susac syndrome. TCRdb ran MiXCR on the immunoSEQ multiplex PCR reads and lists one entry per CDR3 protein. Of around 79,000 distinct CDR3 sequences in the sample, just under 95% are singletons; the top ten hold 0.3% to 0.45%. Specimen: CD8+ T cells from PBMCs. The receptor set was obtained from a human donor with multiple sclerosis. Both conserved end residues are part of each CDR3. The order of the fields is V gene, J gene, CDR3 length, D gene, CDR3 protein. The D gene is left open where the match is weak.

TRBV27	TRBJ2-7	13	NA	CASSFGGGDEQYF
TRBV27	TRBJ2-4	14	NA	CASSLDVDKNIQYF
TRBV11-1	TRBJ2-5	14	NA	CASSSGRNQETQYF
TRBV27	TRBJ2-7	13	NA	CASSLGSTYEQYF
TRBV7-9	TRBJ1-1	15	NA	CASRLGQGTNTEAFF
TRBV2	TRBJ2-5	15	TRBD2	CASSRLAGPMETQYF
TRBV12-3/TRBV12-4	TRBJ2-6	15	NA	CASSAPSSGANVLTF
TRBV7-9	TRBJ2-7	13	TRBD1	CASTLTGGGEQYF
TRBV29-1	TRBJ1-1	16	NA	CSVEDPPLGRDTEAFF
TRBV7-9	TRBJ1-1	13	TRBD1	CASSLELQGKAFF
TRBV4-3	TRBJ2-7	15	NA	CASSQGSARSYEQYF
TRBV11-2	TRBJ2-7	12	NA	CASSRSQGGADF
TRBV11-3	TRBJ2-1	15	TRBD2	CASSPRAGEGDEQFF
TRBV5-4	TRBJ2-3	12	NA	CASSLGAITQYF
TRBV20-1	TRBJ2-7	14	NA	CSARPTWQAYEQYF
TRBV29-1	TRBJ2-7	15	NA	CSVEGSPPSSYEQYF
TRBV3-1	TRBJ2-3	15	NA	CASSRSVLSTDTQYF
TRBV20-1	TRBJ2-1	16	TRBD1	CSASPGTGVYYNEQFF
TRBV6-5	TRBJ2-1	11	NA	CASSQRNEQFF
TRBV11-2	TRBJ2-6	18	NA	CASSLDMVRASGANVLTF
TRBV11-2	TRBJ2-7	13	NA	CASSLDPSAEQYF
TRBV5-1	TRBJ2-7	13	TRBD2	CATRLAGSYEQYF
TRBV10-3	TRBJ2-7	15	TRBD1	CAINPDRGRNYEQYF
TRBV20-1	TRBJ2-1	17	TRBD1	CSAFRDSVFPAYNEQFF
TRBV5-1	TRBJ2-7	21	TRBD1	CASSLVRARDRSPLLSYEQYF
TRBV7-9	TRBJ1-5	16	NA	CASSLADGGLIQPQHF
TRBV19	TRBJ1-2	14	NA	CASNSDYTNYGYTF
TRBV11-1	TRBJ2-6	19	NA	CASSLRSSSTWVGANVLTF
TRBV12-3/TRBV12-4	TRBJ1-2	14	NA	CASTSGGRSYGYTF
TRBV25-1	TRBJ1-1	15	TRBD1	CASSTSSGGNTEAFF
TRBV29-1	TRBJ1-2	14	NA	CSVQNRDTNYGYTF
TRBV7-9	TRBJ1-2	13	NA	CASSPGGGQGYTF
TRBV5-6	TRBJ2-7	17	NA	CASSFHQRRVRAYEQYF